Following are 5 T cell receptor beta chains from one sample sequenced in a study of T cell responses to AZD1222 COVID-19 vaccine. TCRdb's table, derived via immunoSEQ multiplex PCR, lists solely in-frame clones and lacks some. The sample has some 150,000 clones, roughly nine tenths seen once. Sequenced here: peripheral blood, sampled on day 0 of MenACWY control vaccination. All receptors come from an adult in good health.

This clone was counted a single time. CDR3 DNA: TGTGCCAGCAGCCACCGCGGAGGGAGACAAGAGACCCAGTACTTC. Residues: CASSHRGGRQETQYF. V and J are TRBV3-1 (or the pseudogene TRBV3-2) and TRBJ2-5, with D maybe TRBD2 (6 bases). Germline CDR1 reads LGHDT; CDR2 reads YNNKEL (reference sequence). Deletions cut 3 bases from V and 2 bases from J, with 13 bases between. The CDR3 consists of 15 residues.

This clone has a single count. The chain has TRBV28 and TRBJ2-7; D perhaps matches TRBD2 (5 bases). Trimming cost V 6 bases and J 6 bases, with 9 bases left between them. The CDR3 is made up of 11 amino acids. Germline CDR1 reads MDHEN; CDR2 reads SYDVKM. Here the CDR3 DNA reads TGTGCCAGCAGCCAACGGGGCGAGCAGTACGTC. This sequence encodes CASSQRGEQYV.

The chain joins TRBV7-2 to TRBJ1-1, with TRBD1 as a possible D gene (5 bases). The CDR3 consists of 16 residues. V shed 3 bases and J shed 4 bases, with 18 bases lying between them. CDR1 and CDR2 (germline): SGHTA, FQGNSA. The CDR3 region is CASSFRRASGGTEAFF. The CDR3, as DNA: TGTGCCAGCAGCTTCCGAAGGGCCTCCGGGGGCACTGAAGCTTTCTTT.

The chain is built from TRBV25-1 and TRBJ1-4, with D perhaps TRBD1 (6 bases). This CDR3 region has 16 residues. From germline, CDR1 is MGHDK and CDR2 SYGVNS. V was pared by 4 bases and J by 0 bases, with 12 bases between. The CDR3 loop is CASSAGGRATNEKLFF. For the CDR3, the DNA is TGTGCCAGCAGTGCGGGGGGCAGGGCAACTAATGAAAAACTGTTTTTT.

The sample holds a few counts of this clone. V is TRBV11-3 and J is TRBJ2-7; possibly TRBD2 for D (5 bases). V lost 0 bases, J lost 2 bases, and 14 bases lay in between. The CDR3 sequence is 16 residues long. The germline CDR1 and CDR2 sequences are SGHNT and YENEEA. The CDR3 region has the DNA TGTGCCAGCAGCTTAGAGGATGAGGGTCAGCCCTACGAGCAGTACTTC. It encodes CASSLEDEGQPYEQYF.